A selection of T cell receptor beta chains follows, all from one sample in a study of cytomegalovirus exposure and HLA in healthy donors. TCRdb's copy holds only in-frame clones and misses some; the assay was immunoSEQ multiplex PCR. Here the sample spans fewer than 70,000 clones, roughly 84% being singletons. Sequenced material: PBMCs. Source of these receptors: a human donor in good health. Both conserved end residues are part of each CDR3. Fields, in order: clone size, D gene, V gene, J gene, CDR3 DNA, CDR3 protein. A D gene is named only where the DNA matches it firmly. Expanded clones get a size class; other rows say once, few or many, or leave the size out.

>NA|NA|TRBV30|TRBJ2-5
TGTGCCTGGAATCCGGGCGGGGAGACCCAGTACTTC
CAWNPGGETQYF
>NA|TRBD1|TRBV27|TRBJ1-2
TGTGCCAGCAGTCCGACCTTGACAGGGGGTTATGGCTACACCTTC
CASSPTLTGGYGYTF
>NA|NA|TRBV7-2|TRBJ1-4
TGTGCCAGCAGGGACAGAAATGAAAAACTGTTTTTT
CASRDRNEKLFF
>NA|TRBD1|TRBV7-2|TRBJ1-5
TGTGCCAGCAGCTTATGGCCCAGGGACAGCACAGGCAATCAGCCCCAGCATTTT
CASSLWPRDSTGNQPQHF
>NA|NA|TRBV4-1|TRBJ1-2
TGCGCCAGCAGCCAAGCCCAATCGGTCGGGAGCTACACCTTC
CASSQAQSVGSYTF
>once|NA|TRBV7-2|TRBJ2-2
TGTGCCAGCAGGATACAGGAAGTGGACACCGGGGAGCTGTTTTTT
CASRIQEVDTGELFF
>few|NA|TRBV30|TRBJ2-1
TGTGCCTGGAGTGTAATCAATAGTATAATCCATGAGCAGTTCTTC
CAWSVINSIIHEQFF
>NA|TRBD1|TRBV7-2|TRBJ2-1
TGTGCCAGCTCCCCGGCCGGGACAGGGTATCGTTATGAGCAGTTCTTC
CASSPAGTGYRYEQFF
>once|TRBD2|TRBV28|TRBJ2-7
TGTGCCAGCCGGACTAGCGGGGAGGGGAAGGGGCAGTACTTC
CASRTSGEGKGQYF
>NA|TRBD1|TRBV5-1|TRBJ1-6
TGCGCCAGCAGCTTTTCCGGGACAGGGAACTCACTCCTCCACTTT
CASSFSGTGNSLLHF
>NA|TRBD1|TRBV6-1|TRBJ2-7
TGTGCCACCGTCCGGGACAGGGAACTCTACGAGCAGTACTTC
CATVRDRELYEQYF
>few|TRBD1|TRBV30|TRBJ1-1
TGTGCCTGGAGTCCCCCGGGTCTACAGGGGGCCATGGGCACTGAAGCTTTCTTT
CAWSPPGLQGAMGTEAFF
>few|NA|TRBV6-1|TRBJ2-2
TGTGCCAGCAGTATACAGTCGGGGGACACCGGGGAGCTGTTTTTT
CASSIQSGDTGELFF
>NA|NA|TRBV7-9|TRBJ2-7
TGTGCCAGCAGCCCCACAGGGCACAACTACGAGCAGTACTTC
CASSPTGHNYEQYF
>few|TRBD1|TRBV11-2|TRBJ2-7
TGTGCCAGCAGCTCGCTGCGACTGACCGGGACAGGGGGTATCGAGCAGTACTTC
CASSSLRLTGTGGIEQYF
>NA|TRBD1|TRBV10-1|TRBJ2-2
TGCGCCAGCAGTGAGTCTCCGCCAGGGACAGGGGGTACGTCCGGGGAGCTGTTTTTT
CASSESPPGTGGTSGELFF